This T cell receptor beta chain is from a study of blood T cell repertoires in COVID-19. Study-wide context: The United States, Italy and Spain provided the acute and convalescent COVID-19 samples. PBMCs, B-cell-depleted T cells, or T cells provided the cDNA or gDNA that made up the material.

Original methodology: Researchers report that nucleated cell counts were estimated from reference gene primer amplification. Assay used: immunoSEQ multiplex PCR; TCRdb lists only in-frame clones, some missing. V and J calls and clone size follow that table, whereas D and trimming were derived from the DNA. The sample holds more than 85,000 clones, 88% seen once. Seattle patients were enrolled while actively infected and followed longitudinally. CDR1 is SGHTA, CDR2 FQGNSA, per germline. This CDR3 is 16 amino acids long. Trimming took 5 bases from V and 2 from J; bases not matched to a gene: 8. The sequenced material came from peripheral blood. This TCR was recovered from a man aged 50 or older with COVID-19, enrolled during active disease. The chain couples TRBV7-2 to TRBJ1-5, with TRBD1 identical over 8 bases. The CDR3 sequence is CASSLTGAGGNQPQHF. As DNA, the CDR3 is TGTGCCAGCAGCCTGACAGGGGCGGGGGGCAATCAGCCCCAGCATTTT.